Each of the 12 T cell receptor beta chains below was sequenced from the same sample in a study of T cell responses to AZD1222 COVID-19 vaccine. Sequencing used immunoSEQ multiplex PCR; TCRdb keeps in-frame clones, though not all of them. Of 44,000 or so clones in the sample, 75% to 85% are singletons; the top ten hold 45% to 60%. The specimen was peripheral blood, collected on day 0 of AZD1222 vaccination. The receptors derive from an adult in good health.

V usage is TRBV11-2 and J usage is TRBJ2-1; the D is unclear. The V gene's germline CDR1 is SGHAT and CDR2 FQNNGV. V lost 2 bases and J lost 4, with 12 bases in between. CDR3 length: 15 amino acids. This CDR3 is CASSLIGHSYNEQFF. As DNA, the CDR3 is TGTGCCAGCAGCTTAATTGGTCACTCTTACAATGAGCAGTTCTTC.

This clone is termed large. The gene calls are TRBV9 and TRBJ2-4; D is possibly TRBD2 (5 bases). This CDR3 comprises 12 residues. CDR1 and CDR2 (germline): SGDLS, YYNGEE. V dropped 3 bases and J dropped 7 bases, with 8 bases sitting between them. The CDR3 DNA reads as TGTGCCAGCAGCGGCACTAGGAACATTCAGTACTTC. It translates to CASSGTRNIQYF.

This sequence joins TRBV3-1 (or the pseudogene TRBV3-2) and TRBJ1-2; the D is unclear. Trimming took 1 base from V and 8 from J, leaving 5 bases between them. CDR3 length equals 11 residues. Germline assignment: CDR1 LGHDT and CDR2 YNNKEL (reference sequence). In DNA, the CDR3 is TGTGCCAGCAGCCAAGTGGACGGCTACACCTTC. Encoded protein: CASSQVDGYTF.

This sequence joins TRBV5-4 and TRBJ2-7; a possible D gene is TRBD1 (6 bases). Germline assignment: CDR1 SGHNT and CDR2 YYREEE (reference sequence). This CDR3 region has 14 residues. The V gene lost 0 bases and the J gene lost 6 bases, with 13 bases spanning the gap. CDR3 in amino acids: CASSLGGGAGEQYF. As DNA, the CDR3 is TGTGCCAGCAGCTTGGGAGGGGGTGCGGGCGAGCAGTACTTC.

The V and J genes are TRBV6-5 and TRBJ2-5, with D perhaps matching TRBD1 (5 bases). The CDR3 runs 13 residues. V was pared by 0 bases and J by 5 bases, with 7 bases between. CDR1 is MNHEY and CDR2 is SVGAGI in the germline V gene. CDR3 region: CASSYSWGETQYF. CDR3 nucleotide sequence: TGTGCCAGCAGTTACTCCTGGGGCGAGACCCAGTACTTC.

The V call is TRBV28, the J call TRBJ1-5; 7 bases map to TRBD1. Losses at the gene ends were 5 bases for V and 7 bases for J; bases not matched to a gene: 8. CDR3 length equals 14 residues. Germline CDR1 and CDR2: MDHEN and SYDVKM. The CDR3: CASSLDREEQPQHF. CDR3 sequence (DNA): TGTGCCAGCAGTCTTGACAGGGAAGAACAGCCCCAGCATTTT.

The chain has TRBV5-5 and TRBJ2-7; the D is unclear. Germline V gene data show CDR1 as SGHKS and CDR2 as YYEKEE (reference sequence). The CDR3 is 11 residues long. The V end lost 4 bases, the J end lost 6 bases, and 8 bases lay between the germline ends. CDR3 residues: CASSRHLEQYF. CDR3 in DNA: TGTGCCAGCAGCAGGCACCTCGAGCAGTACTTC.

The table lists this clone with a few counts. This chain joins TRBV5-5 and TRBJ1-2, with 8 bases aligning to TRBD1. CDR3 length equals 16 residues. Germline lookup yields CDR1 SGHKS and CDR2 YYEKEE (reference sequence). The ends lost 0 bases at V and 7 bases at J; junction bases unmatched: 11. CDR3 DNA: TGTGCCAGCAGCTTGGAGCAACAGGGGGTAGCTGGTGGCTACACCTTC. This encodes CASSLEQQGVAGGYTF.

The chain joins TRBV5-5 to TRBJ2-5; D call uncertain. Trimming left V 4 bases short and J 2 bases short, with 12 bases between. This CDR3 contains 14 residues. Germline V gene sequence: CDR1 SGHKS, CDR2 YYEKEE (reference sequence). The DNA for the CDR3 is TGTGCCAGCAGCCCTGACACGTATCAAGAGACCCAGTACTTC. The encoded protein is CASSPDTYQETQYF.

The V gene is TRBV15, the J gene TRBJ1-1; possibly TRBD1 for D (5 bases). The CDR3 has 13 residues. V lost 1 base, J lost 4 bases, and 7 bases lay in between. The germline gives CDR1 LNHNV, CDR2 YYDKDF (reference sequence). The DNA of the CDR3 is TGTGCCACCAGCAGAGCGGGGGGCACTGAAGCTTTCTTT. Amino acid sequence: CATSRAGGTEAFF.

The chain is built from TRBV4-1 and TRBJ1-5; D gene ambiguous. Trimming stripped 1 base from V and 4 bases from J, with 8 bases between. CDR3 length: 14 amino acids. The germline CDR1 and CDR2 sequences are MGHRA and YSYEKL. The CDR3 bases are TGCGCCAGCAGCCAAGGACACAGAAATCAGCCCCAGCATTTT. Amino acids: CASSQGHRNQPQHF.

This chain links TRBV5-6 with TRBJ2-3; possibly TRBD2 for D (7 bases). The CDR3 has 15 amino acids. Germline CDR1 is SGHDT and CDR2 is YYEEEE. V dropped 4 bases and J dropped 4 bases, with 16 bases sitting between them. The CDR3 loop is CASSPLGGGADTQYF. CDR3 DNA: TGTGCCAGCAGCCCCCTTGGGGGGGGCGCAGATACGCAGTATTTT.